This passage covers 27 T cell receptor beta chains from one sample sequenced in a study of glioma-infiltrating T cells after dendritic cell vaccination (dated by TCRdb to the mid-2010s). The method behind the library was the immunoSEQ multiplex PCR assay. TCRdb holds this immuneACCESS table with in-frame rearrangements only. Some clones are missing; in checked studies, unresolved V genes explain under half, and the rest has no known cause. Across this sample there are about 99,000 clones, with about four fifths seen only once. The ten largest make up approximately 12% of the sample. The sample was blood, taken before dendritic cell vaccination. The receptor source for this set is a human donor with glioblastoma.

This chain joins TRBV6-4 and TRBJ2-1; TRBD2 agrees at 14 bases. This CDR3 region has 15 residues. V gave up 5 bases and J gave up 5 bases; unmatched junction bases: 2. Germline V gene lookup returns CDR1 MRHNA and CDR2 SNTAGT. The CDR3, as DNA: TGTGCCAGCAGTCGACTAGCGGGGGGGAACAATGAGCAGTTCTTC. The encoded protein is CASSRLAGGNNEQFF.

This clone appeared a single time. The CDR3 nucleotides read TGCAGCGTTGGAGGTTTGACAGGGGGGAACACCGGGGAGCTGTTTTTT. Translating it yields CSVGGLTGGNTGELFF. V and J are TRBV29-1 and TRBJ2-2, with 9 bases lining up with TRBD1. The CDR3 has 16 amino acids. The trim removed 4 bases at V and 1 base at J, leaving 7 bases unmatched. From germline, CDR1 is SQVTM and CDR2 ANQGSEA.

V gene TRBV18 combines with J gene TRBJ2-1; 7 positions agree with TRBD1. The CDR3 covers 15 residues. V lost 5 bases and J lost 6; bases outside the gene matches: 10. CDR1 and CDR2 from the germline V gene are KGHSH and LQKENI. The CDR3 protein is CASSSPTGNSNEQFF. CDR3 nucleotide sequence: TGTGCCAGCTCATCCCCGACAGGGAATAGCAATGAGCAGTTCTTC.

The rearrangement uses TRBV5-6 and TRBJ1-6, with 8 bases that match TRBD1. From germline, CDR1 is SGHDT and CDR2 YYEEEE. Trimming took 4 bases from V and 6 from J; bases not matched to a gene: 3. The CDR3 runs to 14 residues. CDR3 loop: CASSRRGPNSPLHF. Written as DNA, the CDR3 is TGTGCCAGCAGCCGCAGGGGGCCTAATTCACCCCTCCACTTT.

V and J are TRBV5-5 and TRBJ2-7; 7 nucleotides align to TRBD1. The CDR3 sequence is 15 residues long. Per germline, CDR1 SGHKS and CDR2 YYEKEE (reference sequence). Trimming removed 1 base from V and 4 bases from J; junction bases left unmatched: 8. The CDR3: CASSLMRQGQYEQYF. CDR3 nucleotide sequence: TGTGCCAGCAGCTTGATGAGACAGGGTCAGTACGAGCAGTACTTC.

This clone occurred a few times. The chain carries TRBV10-3 and TRBJ1-2; D gene ambiguous. The length of the CDR3 is 15 residues. Trimming stripped 2 bases from V and 5 bases from J, with 15 bases between. Germline V gene sequence: CDR1 ENHRY, CDR2 SYGVKD. DNA for the CDR3: TGTGCCATCAGTGAGAAGTCCTCAACGGTATATGGCTACACCTTC. Amino acid sequence: CAISEKSSTVYGYTF.

CDR3 DNA: TGTGCCAGCAGCCGAGGAATGGAGAATGGCTACACCTTC. Protein: CASSRGMENGYTF. V is TRBV7-9 and J is TRBJ1-2, with no clear D. CDR1 is SEHNR and CDR2 is FQNEAQ in the germline V gene (reference sequence). Trimming removed 5 bases from V and 6 bases from J, with 13 bases in between. The CDR3 covers 13 residues.

The chain carries TRBV28 and TRBJ1-5, with D perhaps matching TRBD1 (5 bases). Germline V gene lookup returns CDR1 MDHEN and CDR2 SYDVKM. The V end was cut by 5 bases, the J end by 0 bases, with 11 bases between. The CDR3 is 15 residues long. The CDR3 bases are TGTGCCAGCAGTCTCGGACAAAATAGCAATCAGCCCCAGCATTTT. Translation: CASSLGQNSNQPQHF. The complete variable domain, with remaining parts taken from reference TRBV28 and TRBJ1-5, reads DVKVTQSSRYLVKRTGEKVFLECVQDMDHENMFWYRQDPGLGLRLIYFSYDVKMKEKGDIPEGYSVSREKKERFSLILESASTNQTSMYLCASSLGQNSNQPQHFGDGTRLSIL.

A word on this clone: Within the sample, other DNA sequences also encode this same CDR3. CDR3 DNA sequence: TGTGCCATCTCGGGAGGGGGGGAGACCCAGTACTTC. It is translated as CAISGGGETQYF. The chain combines TRBV10-3 with TRBJ2-5; TRBD2 aligns across 8 bases. Germline V lookup: CDR1 ENHRY, CDR2 SYGVKD. After removal of 8 bases from V and 5 bases from J, the junction contained 4 bases not matched to a gene. CDR3 length equals 12 residues.

The chain carries TRBV20-1 and TRBJ2-1, with D perhaps matching TRBD1 (6 bases). The CDR3 spans 11 residues. Germline V lookup: CDR1 DFQATT, CDR2 SNEGSKA (reference sequence). Trimming took off 2 bases at V and 9 bases at J, with 8 bases between the two ends. This CDR3 is CSARWGLEQFF. The CDR3 nucleotides read TGCAGTGCTAGATGGGGGCTTGAGCAGTTCTTC.

This chain uses TRBV9 with TRBJ1-1, with D perhaps TRBD1 (6 bases). V dropped 3 bases and J dropped 4 bases, with 28 bases sitting between them. Germline V gene data show CDR1 as SGDLS and CDR2 as YYNGEE. CDR3 length: 19 residues. The CDR3 is CASSASALGQPIWGTEAFF. The CDR3 bases are TGTGCCAGCAGCGCGTCCGCTCTTGGACAGCCTATTTGGGGCACTGAAGCTTTCTTT.

J is TRBJ2-6 and V is TRBV5-4; D is unresolved. The CDR3 totals 14 residues. The ends were cut back, 5 bases at V and 0 bases at J, with 6 bases in the middle. Germline CDR1 and CDR2: SGHNT and YYREEE (reference sequence). The CDR3 region has the DNA TGTGCCAGCAGATTTTACTCTGGGGCCAACGTCCTGACTTTC. It yields the protein CASRFYSGANVLTF.

V is TRBV6-6 and J is TRBJ2-1, with 8 positions matching TRBD2. The V gene's germline CDR1 is MNHNY and CDR2 SVGAGI (reference sequence). V lost 9 bases, J lost 0 bases, and 10 bases stayed unmatched. The CDR3 contains 16 residues. This chain's CDR3 is CASRVGGAASYNEQFF. Here the CDR3 DNA reads TGTGCCAGTAGAGTCGGGGGGGCCGCCTCCTACAATGAGCAGTTCTTC.

This chain joins TRBV13 and TRBJ1-6, with 9 bases matching TRBD1. Germline trimming cut 5 bases from V and 2 bases from J; bases unmatched to any gene: 4. The CDR3 has 16 residues. Germline loops: CDR1 PRHDT, CDR2 FYEKMQ (reference sequence). The CDR3 sequence: CASSPTGGTYNSPLHF. Here the CDR3 DNA reads TGTGCCAGCAGCCCGACAGGGGGAACCTATAATTCACCCCTCCACTTT.

A note on this clone: This sample also contains other DNA sequences that code for the same CDR3. This sequence joins TRBV4-1 and TRBJ1-1, with D possibly TRBD1 on 6 matching bases. CDR3 length: 15 residues. The germline CDR1 and CDR2 sequences are MGHRA and YSYEKL. Trimming cost V 0 bases and J 3 bases, with 11 bases left between them. In DNA, the CDR3 is TGCGCCAGCAGCCAAGATTCGGACAGCGACACTGAAGCTTTCTTT. Translating it yields CASSQDSDSDTEAFF.

This clone was counted a single time. This chain connects TRBV12-5 to TRBJ2-5; 7 bases align to TRBD1. CDR3 size: 14 residues. Trimming took 5 bases from V and 4 from J; bases not matched to a gene: 7. The germline V gene encodes CDR1 LGHNT and CDR2 FRNRAP. DNA for the CDR3: TGTGCTAGTGGTGTAGACAGGGCCCGAGAGACCCAGTACTTC. Residues: CASGVDRARETQYF.

This clone was seen a few times. The chain joins TRBV25-1 to TRBJ1-1; no clear D. With 3 bases removed from V and 0 bases from J, the gap between germline ends came to 11 bases. The CDR3 extends over 15 amino acids. Germline assignment: CDR1 MGHDK and CDR2 SYGVNS. DNA for the CDR3: TGTGCCAGCAGTGATACAATAGCAATGAACACTGAAGCTTTCTTT. Translation gives CASSDTIAMNTEAFF.

The chain carries TRBV5-1 and TRBJ1-1; D unresolved. This CDR3 comprises 15 residues. Per the germline V gene, CDR1 is SGHRS and CDR2 is YFSETQ. Trimming left V 0 bases short and J 0 bases short, with 9 bases between. For the CDR3, the DNA is TGCGCCAGCAGCTTGGCCCTGAGCATGAACACTGAAGCTTTCTTT. It codes for CASSLALSMNTEAFF.

The chain carries TRBV5-4 and TRBJ1-6, with a weak D call TRBD1 (5 bases). V was pared by 3 bases and J by 8 bases, with 15 bases between. The CDR3 is 15 amino acids. Germline CDR1 is SGHNT and CDR2 is YYREEE (reference sequence). The CDR3 DNA follows: TGTGCCAGCAGCTCTCGACAGAACCCATATTCACCCCTCCACTTT. As protein: CASSSRQNPYSPLHF.

The chain employs TRBV6-6 and TRBJ2-3; weak D call: TRBD1 (6 bases). The V end lost 6 bases, the J end lost 0 bases, and 10 bases lay between the germline ends. Germline V gives CDR1 MNHNY, CDR2 SVGAGI (reference sequence). There are 14 residues in the CDR3. The CDR3 DNA follows: TGTGCCAGCAGCTGGGGGCCTAGCACAGATACGCAGTATTTT. It yields the protein CASSWGPSTDTQYF.

The rearrangement joins TRBV11-2 to TRBJ2-2; D gene unclear. Germline-derived CDR1 and CDR2 are SGHAT and FQNNGV. Trimming shortened V by 1 base and J by 7 bases, and 4 bases separated the two germline ends. This CDR3 region has 12 residues. CDR3 DNA: TGTGCCAGCAGCTTAGCCGTCGGGGAGCTGTTTTTT. It yields the protein CASSLAVGELFF.

This chain joins TRBV5-6 and TRBJ1-2; 9 nucleotides align to TRBD1. The germline V gene has CDR1 SGHDT and CDR2 YYEEEE. V trimming: 4 bases; J trimming: 8 bases; junction bases outside the gene matches: 12. This CDR3 contains 15 residues. The DNA for the CDR3 is TGTGCCAGCAGCGGTGGGTTTAGACAGGGGGACGGCTACACCTTC. Residues: CASSGGFRQGDGYTF.

This clone was seen a few times. The chain employs TRBV28 and TRBJ1-5, with D uncertain. The germline V gene has CDR1 MDHEN and CDR2 SYDVKM. The ends were cut back, 6 bases at V and 3 bases at J, with 15 bases in the middle. CDR3 size: 15 residues. CDR3 region: CASSLAGRLNQPQHF. The CDR3 DNA sequence: TGTGCCAGCAGCCTCGCGGGAAGACTCAATCAGCCCCAGCATTTT.

The chain links TRBV5-1 to TRBJ2-5; TRBD2 might be the D (6 bases). CDR3 length: 14 residues. Germline V gene data show CDR1 as SGHRS and CDR2 as YFSETQ. Deletions cut 4 bases from V and 5 bases from J, with 15 bases between. CDR3 in DNA: TGCGCCAGCAGCCTCGGGACTCGGGTGGAGACCCAGTACTTC. It yields the protein CASSLGTRVETQYF. Combining the CDR3 with reference TRBV5-1 and TRBJ2-5 gives the whole variable domain KAGVTQTPRYLIKTRGQQVTLSCSPISGHRSVSWYQQTPGQGLQFLFEYFSETQRNKGNFPGRFSGRQFSNSRSEMNVSTLELGDSALYLCASSLGTRVETQYFGPGTRLLVL.

In its sample, this clone was seen once. The J gene is TRBJ1-2, the V gene TRBV4-3, with TRBD1 identical over 7 bases. CDR1 and CDR2 (germline): LGHNA, YSLEER. This CDR3 has 16 amino acids. V was clipped by 0 bases and J by 6 bases; unmatched bases: 10. CDR3 in amino acids: CASSQDRAGGPHGYTF. The CDR3 DNA reads TGCGCCAGCAGCCAAGATCGAGCAGGGGGGCCCCATGGCTACACCTTC.

This chain joins TRBV6-5 and TRBJ2-3; possibly TRBD1 for D (6 bases). V was trimmed by 4 bases and J by 1 base, leaving 9 bases between them. The CDR3 runs 14 residues. In germline, CDR1 is MNHEY, CDR2 SVGAGI. CDR3 coding DNA: TGTGCCAGCAGTTTGGCAGGGGGCACAGATACGCAGTATTTT. This codes for CASSLAGGTDTQYF.

This chain links TRBV11-2 with TRBJ2-5, with 8 bases matching TRBD2. Trimming removed 3 bases from V and 2 bases from J; junction bases left unmatched: 5. Germline V CDR1 and CDR2: SGHAT, FQNNGV. This CDR3 is built from 15 residues. Written as DNA, the CDR3 is TGTGCCAGCAGCTTCCAGCGGGGGTATCAAGAGACCCAGTACTTC. It translates to CASSFQRGYQETQYF. Full variable domain (outside the CDR3, taken from reference TRBV11-2 and TRBJ2-5): EAGVAQSPRYKIIEKRQSVAFWCNPISGHATLYWYQQILGQGPKLLIQFQNNGVVDDSQLPKDRFSAERLKGVDSTLKIQPAKLEDSAVYLCASSFQRGYQETQYFGPGTRLLVL.